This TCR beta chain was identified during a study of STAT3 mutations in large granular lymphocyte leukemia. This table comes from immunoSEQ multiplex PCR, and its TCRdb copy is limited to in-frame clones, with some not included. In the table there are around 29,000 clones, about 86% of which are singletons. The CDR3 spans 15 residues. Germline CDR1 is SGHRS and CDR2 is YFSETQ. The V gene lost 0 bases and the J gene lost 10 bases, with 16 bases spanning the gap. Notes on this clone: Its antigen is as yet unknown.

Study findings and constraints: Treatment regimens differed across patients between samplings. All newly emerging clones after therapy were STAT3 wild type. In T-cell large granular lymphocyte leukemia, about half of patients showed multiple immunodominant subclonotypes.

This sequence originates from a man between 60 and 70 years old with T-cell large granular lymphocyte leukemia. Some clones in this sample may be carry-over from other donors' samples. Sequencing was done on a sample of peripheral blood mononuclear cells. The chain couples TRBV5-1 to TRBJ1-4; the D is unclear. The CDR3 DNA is TGCGCCAGCAGCTTGGTTCAAGAGGGTCGGGGAAAACTGTTTTTT. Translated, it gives CASSLVQEGRGKLFF.